This record covers a single T cell receptor beta chain. As yet, its antigen is unknown. This sample stems from a study of tumor-infiltrating lymphocytes in glioblastoma multiforme. The CDR3 is made up of 15 amino acids. Germline V gene sequence: CDR1 SEHNR, CDR2 FQNEAQ (reference sequence). The trim removed 5 bases at V and 6 bases at J, leaving 10 bases unmatched. TCRB libraries came from RNA via three nested multiplex PCR rounds. No unique molecular identifiers were described for these TCRB libraries. MiXCR, run by TCRdb on the multiplex PCR reads, gives a single entry per CDR3 protein. The table lists approximately 30,000 distinct CDR3 sequences, 60% to 65% of them singletons. Study results and limitations: T cells were not sorted into functional subsets. RNA-based TCR sequencing may distort clone frequencies, since cells carry unequal TCR transcript numbers. Only one glioblastoma patient had TCR and mutation analysis.

The TCR originated in a male donor with glioblastoma. The chain links TRBV7-9 to TRBJ2-1, with 7 nucleotides matching TRBD2. The sequencing input was brain tumor tissue. Written as DNA, the CDR3 is TGTGCCAGCAGCGATGTTGAAAGCGGGGTCAATGAGCAGTTCTTC. It yields the protein CASSDVESGVNEQFF.